This paragraph reports one T cell receptor (beta chain). Its specificity is not known. These data belong to a study of T cell responses to AZD1222 COVID-19 vaccine. Overall study findings and caveats: Breadth and depth of Spike-specific TCRs rose after two AZD1222 doses.

Trimming removed 2 bases from V and 3 bases from J, with 11 bases in between. The germline CDR1 and CDR2 sequences are SGHNT and YYREEE (reference sequence). The CDR3 runs 14 residues. Profiling relied on immunoSEQ multiplex PCR, and the TCRdb table lists in-frame clones only, not all of them. In the table there are some 80,000 clones, about 83% of which are singletons. The receptor was isolated from an adult who received the MenACWY meningococcal vaccine as a control. The sample in question was peripheral blood, obtained 28 days after the second dose of the MenACWY control vaccine. The chain joins TRBV5-4 to TRBJ1-2, with D possibly TRBD1 on 6 matching bases. The CDR3 DNA reads TGTGCCAGCAGCTTATCAGGGGAGGACTATGGCTACACCTTC. This translates into CASSLSGEDYGYTF.